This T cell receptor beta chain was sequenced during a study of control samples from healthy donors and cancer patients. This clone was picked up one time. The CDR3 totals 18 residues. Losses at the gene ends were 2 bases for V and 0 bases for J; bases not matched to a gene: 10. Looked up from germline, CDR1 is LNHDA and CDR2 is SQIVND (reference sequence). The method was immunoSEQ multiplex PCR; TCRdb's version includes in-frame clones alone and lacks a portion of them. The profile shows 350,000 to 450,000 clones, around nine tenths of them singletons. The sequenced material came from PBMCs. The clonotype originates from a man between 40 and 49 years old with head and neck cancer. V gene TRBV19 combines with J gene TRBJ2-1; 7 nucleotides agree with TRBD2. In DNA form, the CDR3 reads TGTGCCAGTAGTATACAGCACCCCGGGGGGAGCTCCTACAATGAGCAGTTCTTC. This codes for CASSIQHPGGSSYNEQFF.